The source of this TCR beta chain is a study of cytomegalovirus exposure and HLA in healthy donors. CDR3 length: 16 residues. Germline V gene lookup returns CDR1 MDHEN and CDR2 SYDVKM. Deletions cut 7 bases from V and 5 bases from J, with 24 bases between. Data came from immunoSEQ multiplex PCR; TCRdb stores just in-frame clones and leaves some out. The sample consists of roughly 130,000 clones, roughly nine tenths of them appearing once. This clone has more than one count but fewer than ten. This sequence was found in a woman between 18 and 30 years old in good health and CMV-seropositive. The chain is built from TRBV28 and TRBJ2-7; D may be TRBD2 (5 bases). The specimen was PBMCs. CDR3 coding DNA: TGTGCCAGCAACCCGCCTGGAGCCGGGAAGAAGAACGAGCAGTACTTC. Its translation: CASNPPGAGKKNEQYF.